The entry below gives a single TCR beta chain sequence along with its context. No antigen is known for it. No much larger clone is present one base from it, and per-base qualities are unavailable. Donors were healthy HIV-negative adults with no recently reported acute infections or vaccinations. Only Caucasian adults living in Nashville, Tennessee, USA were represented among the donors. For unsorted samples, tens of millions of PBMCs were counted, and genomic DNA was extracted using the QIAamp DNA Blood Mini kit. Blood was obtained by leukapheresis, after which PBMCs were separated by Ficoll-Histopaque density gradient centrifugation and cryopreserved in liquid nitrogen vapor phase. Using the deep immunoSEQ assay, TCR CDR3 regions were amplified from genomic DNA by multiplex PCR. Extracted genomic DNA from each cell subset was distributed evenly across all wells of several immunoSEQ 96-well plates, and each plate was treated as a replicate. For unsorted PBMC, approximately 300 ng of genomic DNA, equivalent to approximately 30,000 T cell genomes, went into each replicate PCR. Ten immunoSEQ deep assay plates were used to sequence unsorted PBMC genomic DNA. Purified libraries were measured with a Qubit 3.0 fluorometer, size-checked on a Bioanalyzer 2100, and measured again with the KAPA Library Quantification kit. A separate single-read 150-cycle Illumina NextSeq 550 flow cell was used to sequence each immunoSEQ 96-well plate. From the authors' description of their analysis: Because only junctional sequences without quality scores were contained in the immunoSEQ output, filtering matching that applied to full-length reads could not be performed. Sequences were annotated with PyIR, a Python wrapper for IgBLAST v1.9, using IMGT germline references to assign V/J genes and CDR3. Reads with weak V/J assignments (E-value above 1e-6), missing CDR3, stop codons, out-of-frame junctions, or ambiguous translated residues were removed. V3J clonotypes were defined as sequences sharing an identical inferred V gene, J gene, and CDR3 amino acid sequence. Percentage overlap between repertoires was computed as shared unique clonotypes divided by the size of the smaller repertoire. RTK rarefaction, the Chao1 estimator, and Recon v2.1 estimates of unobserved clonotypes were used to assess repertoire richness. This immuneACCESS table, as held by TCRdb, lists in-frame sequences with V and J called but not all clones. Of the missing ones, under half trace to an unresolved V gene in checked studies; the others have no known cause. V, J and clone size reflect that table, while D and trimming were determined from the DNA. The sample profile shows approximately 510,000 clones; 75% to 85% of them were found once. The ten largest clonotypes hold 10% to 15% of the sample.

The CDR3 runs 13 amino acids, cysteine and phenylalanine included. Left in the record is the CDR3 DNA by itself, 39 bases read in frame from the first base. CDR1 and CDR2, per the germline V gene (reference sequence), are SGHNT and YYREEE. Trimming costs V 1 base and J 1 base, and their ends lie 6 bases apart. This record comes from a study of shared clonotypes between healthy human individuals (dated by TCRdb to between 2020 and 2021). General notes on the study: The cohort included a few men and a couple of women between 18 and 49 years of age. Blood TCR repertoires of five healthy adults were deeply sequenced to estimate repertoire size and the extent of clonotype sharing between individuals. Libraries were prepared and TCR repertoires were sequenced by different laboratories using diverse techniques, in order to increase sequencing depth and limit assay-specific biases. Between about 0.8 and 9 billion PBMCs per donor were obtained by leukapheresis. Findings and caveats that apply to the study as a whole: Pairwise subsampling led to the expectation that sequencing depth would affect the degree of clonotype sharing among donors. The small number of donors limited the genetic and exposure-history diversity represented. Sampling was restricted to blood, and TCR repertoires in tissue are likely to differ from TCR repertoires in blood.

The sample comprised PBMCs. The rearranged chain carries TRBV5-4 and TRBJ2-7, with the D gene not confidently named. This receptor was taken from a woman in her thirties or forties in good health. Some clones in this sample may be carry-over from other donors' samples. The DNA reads TGTGCCAGCAGCTTGTTAGAATCCTACGAGCAGTACTTC. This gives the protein CASSLLESYEQYF.